A single sample is the source of the 10 T cell receptor beta chains below, sequenced in a study of cytomegalovirus exposure and HLA in healthy donors. A multiplex PCR was run with 60 Vbeta primers and 13 Jbeta primers. This table comes from immunoSEQ multiplex PCR, and its TCRdb copy is limited to in-frame clones, with some not included. The table shows 200,000 to 250,000 clones, with more than 65% occurring only once. The sample consisted of PBMCs. Receptor source: a man aged 50 to 59 in good health and CMV-seronegative.

The chain is built from TRBV5-4 and TRBJ2-3; TRBD2 agrees at 7 bases. Looked up from germline, CDR1 is SGHNT and CDR2 is YYREEE (reference sequence). This CDR3 is built from 14 residues. V lost 5 bases, J lost 0 bases, and 3 bases stayed unmatched. CDR3 sequence: CASSPSGSTDTQYF. The CDR3 coding sequence is TGTGCCAGCAGTCCTAGCGGTAGCACAGATACGCAGTATTTT.

V is TRBV19 and J is TRBJ2-5; D call uncertain. Trimming stripped 5 bases from V and 2 bases from J, with 9 bases between. The CDR3 spans 13 residues. CDR1 and CDR2 (germline): LNHDA, SQIVND (reference sequence). CDR3 DNA: TGTGCCAGTAGTCCCTCCAGACAAGAGACCCAGTACTTC. Its translation: CASSPSRQETQYF.

Note on this clone: The junction does not match germline at one end; this may be a read error. The chain carries TRBV5-1 and TRBJ2-5; 9 positions match TRBD1. The CDR3 loop spans 15 amino acids. Germline V gene sequence: CDR1 SGHRS, CDR2 YFSETQ. DNA of the CDR3: TGCGCCAGCAGCGGGGGACAGGGTGGGCAAGAGGCCCAGTACTTC. It is translated as CASSGGQGGQEAQYF. Using reference TRBV5-1 and TRBJ2-5 for the parts outside the CDR3, the full variable domain is KAGVTQTPRYLIKTRGQQVTLSCSPISGHRSVSWYQQTPGQGLQFLFEYFSETQRNKGNFPGRFSGRQFSNSRSEMNVSTLELGDSALYLCASSGGQGGQEAQYFGPGTRLLVL.

V gene TRBV18 combines with J gene TRBJ2-1, with TRBD1 identical over 9 bases. Trimming took 3 bases from V and 2 from J; bases not matched to a gene: 8. CDR1 KGHSH and CDR2 LQKENI come from the germline V gene. The CDR3 loop spans 17 amino acids. CDR3 bases: TGTGCCAGCTCACCCACACGGACAGGGGTAACCTACAATGAGCAGTTCTTC. This translates into CASSPTRTGVTYNEQFF.

V and J are TRBV28 and TRBJ2-7; D is possibly TRBD2 (5 bases). Between the trimmed V and J ends, which lost 5 bases and 3 bases, there was a span of 14 bases. The CDR3 loop spans 14 amino acids. Germline CDR1 reads MDHEN; CDR2 reads SYDVKM. In DNA, the CDR3 is TGTGCCAGCAGTGTTGGAGGAGAGGGCTACGAGCAGTACTTC. Its protein is CASSVGGEGYEQYF.

The chain is built from TRBV7-8 and TRBJ2-7; TRBD2 aligns across 12 bases. Per the germline V gene, CDR1 is SGHVS and CDR2 is FQNEAQ. The J segment lost 4 bases and the V segment lost 3 bases, leaving 13 bases of the junction unmatched. CDR3 length: 18 amino acids. The CDR3 loop reads CASSFGRVLAGGVYEQYF. The CDR3 DNA sequence: TGTGCCAGCAGCTTCGGGCGGGTGCTAGCGGGAGGGGTTTACGAGCAGTACTTC.

This chain connects TRBV21-1 to TRBJ1-5; TRBD1 reflects the table's D call only, with no check against the DNA. TRBV21-1 has pseudogene status. The CDR3 extends over 15 amino acids. For the CDR3, the DNA is TGTGCCAGCAGCACTAGTCGGGACACTTATCAGCCCCAGCATTTT. Translating gives CASSTSRDTYQPQHF.

The V call is TRBV10-2, the J call TRBJ2-3, with TRBD2 matching 13 bases. The CDR3 length is 16 residues. Per the germline V gene, CDR1 is WSHSY and CDR2 is SAAADI. The V segment lost 6 bases and the J segment 3 bases; nucleotides outside the gene matches: 6. The CDR3 nucleotides are TGCGCCAGCAGGCCACTAGCGGGAGGGACAACAGATACGCAGTATTTT. Translating it yields CASRPLAGGTTDTQYF.

The J gene is TRBJ2-1, the V gene TRBV11-2; 10 bases match TRBD1. Germline CDR1 SGHAT, CDR2 FQNNGV. V was pared by 5 bases and J by 7 bases, with 11 bases of the junction left unmatched. CDR3 length: 16 amino acids. This CDR3 reads CASSPQLGQGNNEQFF. Written as DNA, the CDR3 is TGTGCCAGCAGCCCACAGCTGGGACAGGGGAATAATGAGCAGTTCTTC.

This clone was picked up a small number of times. V gene TRBV7-8 combines with J gene TRBJ1-1; D is ambiguous. Germline V gene lookup returns CDR1 SGHVS and CDR2 FQNEAQ. Trimming took 5 bases from V and 4 from J, leaving 14 bases between them. The CDR3 has 14 residues. This CDR3 reads CASSEIRGLTEAFF. The CDR3 region has the DNA TGTGCCAGCAGCGAGATTCGTGGGCTCACTGAAGCTTTCTTT.